This entry lists 23 T cell receptor beta chains sequenced from one sample in a study of identical twins. TCRdb ran MiXCR on the 5' RACE reads and lists one entry per CDR3 protein. The data contain 150,000 or so distinct CDR3 sequences, around 3.4% of them singletons. The sequencing input was memory T cells sorted from blood. These receptor sequences come from a man between 18 and 29 years old in good health.

This clonotype has at least ten counts. The chain is built from TRBV7-2 and TRBJ2-3, with D tentatively TRBD1 (5 bases). Trimming stripped 7 bases from V and 3 bases from J, with 17 bases between. Germline CDR1 is SGHTA and CDR2 is FQGNSA. The CDR3 sequence is 15 residues long. CDR3 coding DNA: TGTGCCAGCACCCCTCCCCCTAGACAGACAGATACGCAGTATTTT. It yields the protein CASTPPPRQTDTQYF.

This clonotype has at least ten counts. This sequence joins TRBV12-3 or TRBV12-4 and TRBJ1-5; the D is unclear. Trimming shortened V by 4 bases and J by 2 bases, and 3 bases separated the two germline ends. This CDR3 contains 12 residues. The CDR3, as DNA: TGTGCCAGCAGTTGGGGCAATCAGCCCCAGCATTTT. It encodes CASSWGNQPQHF.

The V and J genes are TRBV28 and TRBJ2-5, with unresolved D. With 7 bases removed from V and 5 bases from J, the gap between germline ends came to 8 bases. The CDR3 spans 11 residues. Looked up from germline, CDR1 is MDHEN and CDR2 is SYDVKM. Written as DNA, the CDR3 is TGTGCCAGCAAGTCCTCGGAGACCCAGTACTTC. This encodes CASKSSETQYF.

This clonotype has at least ten counts. The chain joins TRBV9 to TRBJ2-7; tentatively, D is TRBD1 or TRBD2 (5 bases each). CDR3 length: 15 residues. The germline CDR1 and CDR2 sequences are SGDLS and YYNGEE. The ends were cut back, 2 bases at V and 2 bases at J, with 14 bases in the middle. The CDR3 sequence is CASSVGPADPYEQYF. The DNA for the CDR3 is TGTGCCAGCAGCGTGGGGCCAGCGGATCCCTACGAGCAGTACTTC. Together with reference TRBV9 and TRBJ2-7, the CDR3 gives the full variable domain: DSGVTQTPKHLITATGQRVTLRCSPRSGDLSVYWYQQSLDQGLQFLIQYYNGEERAKGNILERFSAQQFPDLHSELNLSSLELGDSALYFCASSVGPADPYEQYFGPGTRLTVT.

This clonotype was counted ten times or more. The chain links TRBV5-1 to TRBJ2-7, with D hard to call. Germline V gives CDR1 SGHRS, CDR2 YFSETQ. This CDR3 has 12 amino acids. Trimming left V 2 bases short and J 6 bases short, with 9 bases between. CDR3 amino acids: CASSFFVGEQYF. The DNA of the CDR3 is TGCGCCAGCAGCTTCTTTGTGGGCGAGCAGTACTTC.

DNA of the CDR3: TGTGCCAGCAGTGAGGCTAGCGGGGCCGACAATGAGCAGTTCTTC. It codes for CASSEASGADNEQFF. V is TRBV2 and J is TRBJ2-1, with TRBD2 matching 9 bases. The V gene's germline CDR1 is SNHLY and CDR2 FYNNEI. The CDR3 is made up of 15 amino acids. The trim removed 3 bases at V and 5 bases at J, leaving 5 bases unmatched.

The sample holds many counts of this clonotype. V and J are TRBV4-1 and TRBJ2-1; tentatively, D is TRBD2 (6 bases). The length of the CDR3 is 13 residues. CDR1 and CDR2 from the germline V gene are MGHRA and YSYEKL. V was cut by 0 bases and J by 12 bases, with 12 bases left in between. Written as DNA, the CDR3 is TGCGCCAGCAGCCAAGATCTAGCGATGAGGCAGTTCTTC. This gives the protein CASSQDLAMRQFF.

This clonotype was recorded many times. The chain has TRBV5-1 and TRBJ1-2; a possible D gene is TRBD1 (5 bases). Germline-derived CDR1 and CDR2 are SGHRS and YFSETQ. V was pared by 4 bases and J by 4 bases, with 14 bases between. This CDR3 is built from 14 residues. CDR3 in DNA: TGCGCCAGCAGCGCCGGATGGACAACCTATGGCTACACCTTC. This translates into CASSAGWTTYGYTF.

This clonotype was counted at least ten times. The V call is TRBV6-2 or TRBV6-3, the J call TRBJ2-1, with unresolved D. Per the germline V gene, CDR1 is MNHEY and CDR2 is SVGEGT. CDR3 length: 13 residues. Trimming took 6 bases from V and 4 from J, leaving 10 bases between them. The CDR3 DNA reads TGTGCCAGCAGCCCGACCGATTACAATGAGCAGTTCTTC. Translation: CASSPTDYNEQFF.

This clonotype has ten or more counts. The chain links TRBV25-1 to TRBJ2-1, with D uncertain. Germline CDR1 MGHDK, CDR2 SYGVNS. The CDR3 contains 15 residues. V dropped 2 bases and J dropped 2 bases, with 10 bases sitting between them. CDR3 region: CASSEASFTYNEQFF. The CDR3 bases are TGTGCCAGCAGTGAAGCGAGCTTTACCTACAATGAGCAGTTCTTC.

This clonotype has a count of ten or more. This chain connects TRBV5-5 to TRBJ1-3, with 7 nucleotides matching TRBD1. V shed 4 bases and J 0 bases; nucleotides not matched to a gene: 7. Germline lookup yields CDR1 SGHKS and CDR2 YYEKEE (reference sequence). This CDR3 has 16 amino acids. The CDR3 loop is CASSTGPGGSGNTIYF. CDR3 sequence (DNA): TGTGCCAGCAGCACGGGACCAGGGGGCTCTGGAAACACCATATATTTT.

Comment on this clonotype: A much larger clone differs by one base, so this may be a read error. J is TRBJ2-7 and V is TRBV28; TRBD1 aligns across 7 bases. This CDR3 is built from 12 residues. The V and J ends lost 11 bases and 12 bases, in that order; junction bases with no gene match: 16. Germline V gene data show CDR1 as MDHEN and CDR2 as SYDVKM. CDR3 loop: CALSRISGQLYF. For the CDR3, the DNA is TGTGCCCTCAGCAGGATTTCGGGACAGTTGTACTTC.

The table lists this clonotype with many counts. The chain has TRBV20-1 and TRBJ1-1; D is possibly TRBD1 (6 bases). This CDR3 has 14 amino acids. Germline CDR1 reads DFQATT; CDR2 reads SNEGSKA (reference sequence). Deletions cut 4 bases from V and 2 bases from J, with 14 bases between. CDR3 coding DNA: TGCAGTGCTACAGTGCGGGGGCTCAACACTGAAGCTTTCTTT. This codes for CSATVRGLNTEAFF.

This clonotype appeared many times. For the CDR3, the DNA is TGTGCCAGCAGCCACAGGGGGGGCATGAACACTGAAGCTTTCTTT. Translated, it gives CASSHRGGMNTEAFF. This chain connects TRBV12-3 or TRBV12-4 to TRBJ1-1, with TRBD1 identical over 8 bases. The junction had 6 bases not matched to a gene; V was cut back by 6 bases and J by 0 bases. The CDR3 has 15 amino acids.

Ten or more counts support this clonotype. This rearrangement joins TRBV7-2 to TRBJ1-4; 8 bases agree with TRBD1. The CDR3 is 16 residues long. Trimming took 5 bases from V and 5 from J; bases not matched to a gene: 10. In germline, CDR1 is SGHTA, CDR2 FQGNSA. In DNA, the CDR3 is TGTGCCAGCAGCCCAACGAGGGACAGGTTGAATGAAAAACTGTTTTTT. Its protein is CASSPTRDRLNEKLFF.

At least ten counts were recorded for this clonotype. The rearrangement links TRBV27 to TRBJ2-7, with a tentative D call TRBD2 (6 bases). CDR3 size: 13 residues. CDR1 is MNHEY and CDR2 is SMNVEV in the germline V gene (reference sequence). Trimming left V 4 bases short and J 6 bases short, with 13 bases between. The CDR3 protein is CASSSFGGGEQYV. In DNA form, the CDR3 reads TGTGCCAGCAGTTCCTTCGGGGGAGGCGAGCAGTACGTC.

The sample holds many counts of this clonotype. Sequence at one end of the junction differs from germline and may be a read error. This chain links TRBV19 with TRBJ2-1; TRBD2 agrees at 8 bases. CDR1 LNHDA and CDR2 SQIVND come from the germline V gene (reference sequence). This CDR3 has 12 amino acids. The CDR3 DNA is TGTGCCAGTAGTATTACTAGCGGATTACAGCTCTTC. Residues: CASSITSGLQLF.

At least ten counts were recorded for this clonotype. The rearrangement links TRBV7-8 to TRBJ1-1; D is unclear. The germline V gene encodes CDR1 SGHVS and CDR2 FQNEAQ. There are 13 residues in the CDR3. V lost 6 bases and J lost 3, with 11 bases in between. CDR3 loop: CASRIHGDTEAFF. The DNA for the CDR3 is TGTGCCAGCAGAATACATGGTGACACTGAAGCTTTCTTT. Variable domain in full (rest from reference TRBV7-8 and TRBJ1-1): GAGVSQSPRYKVAKRGQDVALRCDPISGHVSLFWYQQALGQGPEFLTYFQNEAQLDKSGLPSDRFFAERPEGSVSTLKIQRTQQEDSAVYLCASRIHGDTEAFFGQGTRLTVV.

This clonotype showed up many times. The chain is built from TRBV11-2 and TRBJ1-6; D is possibly TRBD1 (6 bases). Trimming took off 7 bases at V and 7 bases at J, with 20 bases between the two ends. The CDR3 spans 16 residues. Germline CDR1 SGHAT, CDR2 FQNNGV. The CDR3 region is CASTPGVTGYNSPLHF. CDR3 in DNA: TGTGCCAGCACCCCTGGGGTAACAGGGTACAATTCACCCCTCCACTTT.

This clonotype was counted at least ten times. The chain links TRBV12-3 or TRBV12-4 to TRBJ2-3; the D is unclear. CDR3 length equals 12 residues. With 5 bases removed from V and 3 bases from J, the gap between germline ends came to 6 bases. The CDR3 spells CASSQLTDTQYF. The CDR3 bases are TGTGCCAGCAGTCAACTTACAGATACGCAGTATTTT.

This clonotype was found many times. The rearrangement joins TRBV12-3 or TRBV12-4 to TRBJ2-1, with 11 bases aligning to TRBD2. The CDR3 spans 15 residues. Trimming at V came to 6 bases and at J to 1 base, leaving 2 bases not matched to a gene. CDR3: CASRASGRSYNEQFF. The DNA of the CDR3 is TGTGCCAGCAGGGCTAGCGGGAGGTCCTACAATGAGCAGTTCTTC.

This clonotype has at least ten counts. The rearrangement joins TRBV11-2 to TRBJ2-1; a weak D match, TRBD1 (6 bases). V lost 1 base and J lost 3, with 7 bases in between. The CDR3 runs 14 residues. In germline, CDR1 is SGHAT, CDR2 FQNNGV. Here the CDR3 reads CASSLGQVYNEQFF. The DNA for the CDR3 is TGTGCCAGCAGCTTAGGACAGGTCTACAATGAGCAGTTCTTC.

This clonotype has at least ten counts. The chain carries TRBV29-1 and TRBJ2-4; D remains unclear. The CDR3 runs 14 residues. Germline CDR1 and CDR2: SQVTM and ANQGSEA. V was clipped by 6 bases and J by 3 bases, with 15 bases between them. CDR3 nucleotide sequence: TGCAGCGTCGCCACCTCACAAATCAAAAACATTCAGTACTTC. Its translation is CSVATSQIKNIQYF.